The 21 T cell receptor beta chains below come from one sample, sequenced in a study of blood T cell repertoires in COVID-19. Profiling relied on immunoSEQ multiplex PCR, and the TCRdb table lists in-frame clones only, not all of them. The sample holds 200,000 to 250,000 clones, 70% to 90% seen once. The sequencing input was PBMCs or T cells enriched from blood (not recorded which). The receptor set was obtained from a woman between 45 and 65 years old with acute COVID-19.

The V gene is TRBV2, the J gene TRBJ2-7, with D hard to call. V was pared by 1 base and J by 2 bases, with 15 bases between. CDR1 and CDR2 from the germline V gene are SNHLY and FYNNEI. CDR3 length: 16 amino acids. CDR3 coding DNA: TGTGCCAGCAGTGAAGGACTCCTCTACCCAACCTACGAGCAGTACTTC. Its translation: CASSEGLLYPTYEQYF.

The chain employs TRBV18 and TRBJ1-1; 8 positions match TRBD1. This CDR3 comprises 14 residues. The germline V gene has CDR1 KGHSH and CDR2 LQKENI. V shed 6 bases and J 5 bases; nucleotides not matched to a gene: 8. The CDR3 is CASSPPDRATEAFF. CDR3 DNA: TGTGCCAGCTCCCCTCCGGACAGGGCGACTGAAGCTTTCTTT.

The J gene is TRBJ1-5, the V gene TRBV28; D unclear. This CDR3 is built from 13 residues. Germline assignment: CDR1 MDHEN and CDR2 SYDVKM. The V gene lost 2 bases and the J gene lost 4 bases, with 6 bases spanning the gap. CDR3 DNA: TGTGCCAGCAGTTTACAACAGAATCAGCCCCAGCATTTT. It encodes CASSLQQNQPQHF. The variable domain in full, with the rest retrieved from reference TRBV28 and TRBJ1-5, is DVKVTQSSRYLVKRTGEKVFLECVQDMDHENMFWYRQDPGLGLRLIYFSYDVKMKEKGDIPEGYSVSREKKERFSLILESASTNQTSMYLCASSLQQNQPQHFGDGTRLSIL.

The V and J genes are TRBV5-1 and TRBJ1-2; 7 positions match TRBD1. V was pared by 6 bases and J by 3 bases, with 5 bases of the junction left unmatched. Per the germline V gene, CDR1 is SGHRS and CDR2 is YFSETQ. This CDR3 comprises 13 residues. CDR3 amino acids: CASTPGTDYGYTF. The CDR3 DNA is TGCGCCAGCACCCCCGGGACAGACTATGGCTACACCTTC.

This clone was seen a handful of times. The chain recombines TRBV7-2 with TRBJ1-3, with D unclear. Germline CDR1 is SGHTA and CDR2 is FQGNSA. V was pared by 3 bases and J by 0 bases, with 15 bases between. The length of the CDR3 is 17 residues. The CDR3 DNA reads TGTGCCAGCAGCTTGGTGTGGGGAGACTTCTCTGGAAACACCATATATTTT. It yields the protein CASSLVWGDFSGNTIYF.

This clone was seen only once. The chain has TRBV7-2 and TRBJ2-2; TRBD1 is a possible D gene (5 bases). V was trimmed by 7 bases and J by 1 base, leaving 10 bases between them. CDR3 size: 14 residues. Germline V CDR1 and CDR2: SGHTA, FQGNSA. CDR3 sequence: CASNKGRNTGELFF. The CDR3 DNA reads TGTGCCAGCAATAAGGGGCGGAACACCGGGGAGCTGTTTTTT.

This chain uses TRBV5-4 with TRBJ1-3; a possible D gene is TRBD1 (6 bases). This CDR3 comprises 15 residues. The V end lost 1 base, the J end lost 3 bases, and 11 bases lay between the germline ends. Germline CDR1 SGHNT, CDR2 YYREEE (reference sequence). The CDR3 region is CASSLLGARGNTIYF. CDR3 sequence (DNA): TGTGCCAGCAGCTTGTTGGGGGCTCGTGGAAACACCATATATTTT.

The genes are TRBV28 and TRBJ2-7; 9 positions agree with TRBD1. Looked up from germline, CDR1 is MDHEN and CDR2 is SYDVKM. Trimming cost V 3 bases and J 1 base; bases outside gene matches: 1. The CDR3 runs to 14 residues. CDR3 residues: CASSFGTGSYEQYF. DNA of the CDR3: TGTGCCAGCAGTTTCGGGACAGGGTCCTACGAGCAGTACTTC.

The genes are TRBV28 and TRBJ2-5; a possible D gene is TRBD1 (6 bases). The V and J ends lost 3 bases and 8 bases respectively, with 16 bases between them. Germline lookup yields CDR1 MDHEN and CDR2 SYDVKM. The CDR3 spans 14 residues. CDR3 sequence (DNA): TGTGCCAGCAGTTTGTCCCAGGGGCGTGGAACCCAGTACTTC. Translating gives CASSLSQGRGTQYF. The full variable domain, in which reference TRBV28 and TRBJ2-5 provide the parts outside the CDR3, is DVKVTQSSRYLVKRTGEKVFLECVQDMDHENMFWYRQDPGLGLRLIYFSYDVKMKEKGDIPEGYSVSREKKERFSLILESASTNQTSMYLCASSLSQGRGTQYFGPGTRLLVL.

The chain has TRBV4-1 and TRBJ1-4; 8 bases align to TRBD1. The CDR3 has 17 amino acids. Trimming at V came to 0 bases and at J to 8 bases, leaving 11 bases not matched to a gene. The germline gives CDR1 MGHRA, CDR2 YSYEKL. The CDR3 nucleotides read TGCGCCAGCAGCCAAGATGCCGGGACAGGAGGCAACGAAAAACTGTTTTTT. It encodes CASSQDAGTGGNEKLFF.

V usage is TRBV27 and J usage is TRBJ2-3; D possibly corresponds to TRBD2 (6 bases). Looked up from germline, CDR1 is MNHEY and CDR2 is SMNVEV (reference sequence). V lost 2 bases and J 0 bases, leaving 15 bases between the germline ends. This CDR3 region has 17 residues. The CDR3 region has the DNA TGTGCCAGCAGTTTAGTCTGGCTAGCGCAAAGCACAGATACGCAGTATTTT. Its translation is CASSLVWLAQSTDTQYF.

This rearrangement joins TRBV28 to TRBJ1-4; D not resolved. There are 15 residues in the CDR3. Germline V gene data show CDR1 as MDHEN and CDR2 as SYDVKM. The germline V and J ends were trimmed by 6 bases and 8 bases, with 19 bases remaining between them. CDR3: CASRFLSGVGEKLFF. The CDR3 DNA is TGTGCCAGCAGGTTTCTCAGCGGGGTGGGGGAAAAACTGTTTTTT.

The chain employs TRBV14 and TRBJ2-7; no clear D. CDR3 length: 15 residues. Germline V gives CDR1 SGHDN, CDR2 FVKESK. Trimming removed 0 bases at V and 0 bases at J, with 9 bases between. The CDR3 region has the DNA TGTGCCAGCAGCCAAGAGGAGTTGTCCTCCTACGAGCAGTACTTC. This encodes CASSQEELSSYEQYF.

J is TRBJ2-2 and V is TRBV4-2; D is undetermined. The CDR3 is 16 amino acids. V was cut by 0 bases and J by 0 bases, with 8 bases left in between. Germline V gene data show CDR1 as LGHNA and CDR2 as YNFKEQ. CDR3 protein: CASSQDSGSNTGELFF. The CDR3 region has the DNA TGTGCCAGCAGCCAAGACTCCGGGTCGAACACCGGGGAGCTGTTTTTT.

This clone was observed once. DNA for the CDR3: TGTGCCAGCAGTCCAGGGCTTGGGGGCGGTTGGTTGGAGACCCAGTACTTC. Its translation is CASSPGLGGGWLETQYF. The gene calls are TRBV28 and TRBJ2-5; TRBD1 is a possible D gene (6 bases). The germline CDR1 and CDR2 sequences are MDHEN and SYDVKM. This CDR3 is 17 amino acids long. V lost 5 bases, J lost 5 bases, and 24 bases lay in between.

V and J are TRBV27 and TRBJ1-2, with a tentative D call TRBD1 (6 bases). The CDR3 loop spans 14 amino acids. Germline V gene data show CDR1 as MNHEY and CDR2 as SMNVEV (reference sequence). The ends were cut back, 0 bases at V and 2 bases at J, with 7 bases in the middle. The CDR3 protein is CASSLSRGNYGYTF. The CDR3 DNA is TGTGCCAGCAGTTTATCCAGGGGAAACTATGGCTACACCTTC.

The rearrangement joins TRBV28 to TRBJ1-6; 7 bases match TRBD1. V lost 9 bases to trimming and J lost 3 bases; unmatched junction nucleotides: 14. This CDR3 has 17 residues. Germline CDR1 MDHEN, CDR2 SYDVKM. CDR3 bases: TGTGCCAGTCGATACCGGTCCGGGACAGACTATAATTCACCCCTCCACTTT. This translates into CASRYRSGTDYNSPLHF.

The chain has TRBV7-8 and TRBJ2-7; TRBD1 matches 9 bases. This CDR3 is 18 amino acids long. Germline V CDR1 and CDR2: SGHVS, FQNEAQ. Trimming cost V 4 bases and J 5 bases; bases outside gene matches: 18. For the CDR3, the DNA is TGTGCCAGCAGCTACCATCCCACTCAGGACAGGGGTGTTGACGAGCAGTACTTC. Amino acid sequence: CASSYHPTQDRGVDEQYF.

This chain uses TRBV7-9 with TRBJ1-4; no firm D call. Germline V gene lookup returns CDR1 SEHNR and CDR2 FQNEAQ (reference sequence). The CDR3 extends over 13 amino acids. V lost 3 bases and J lost 3, with 5 bases in between. The chain's CDR3 is CASSLRANEKLFF. CDR3 in DNA: TGTGCCAGCAGCTTGAGGGCTAATGAAAAACTGTTTTTT.

The chain joins TRBV27 to TRBJ2-7; no firm D call. Germline V lookup: CDR1 MNHEY, CDR2 SMNVEV (reference sequence). Between the trimmed V and J ends, which lost 2 bases and 0 bases, there was a span of 8 bases. There are 14 residues in the CDR3. Written as DNA, the CDR3 is TGTGCCAGCAGTTTACAGGTCGACTCCTACGAGCAGTACTTC. This sequence encodes CASSLQVDSYEQYF.

The chain combines TRBV5-1 with TRBJ2-7; 8 nucleotides match TRBD2. The CDR3 length is 18 residues. The ends lost 0 bases at V and 1 base at J; junction bases unmatched: 12. The germline V gene has CDR1 SGHRS and CDR2 YFSETQ. CDR3 nucleotides: TGCGCCAGCAGCTTGGGGTGGGGGCGGCTAGCGGGTTCCTACGAGCAGTACTTC. It encodes CASSLGWGRLAGSYEQYF.